This paragraph covers one T cell receptor (beta chain) sequence. Antigen: not known. This sample is part of a study of identical twins. Study findings and constraints: Where out-of-frame alpha sequences were twin-shared, they showed excess low generation probability. Fewer insertions were carried by abundant cord blood beta clonotypes, but none was seen in memory repertoires. Compared with models, monozygotic twins showed more out-of-frame TCR alpha sharing.

Each donor was a healthy Caucasian. Trimming took 6 bases from V and 2 from J, leaving 5 bases between them. The CDR3 loop spans 11 amino acids. TCRdb processed the 5' RACE reads anew with MiXCR; each CDR3 protein has one entry. The sample consists of fewer than 500,000 distinct CDR3 sequences, more than 20% of them appearing once. This same sample was also part of a study on T cells expressing NK-cell markers.

This clonotype was sampled from a woman aged 18 to 35 in good health. Sample: CD4+ T cells sorted from blood. The chain combines TRBV12-3 or TRBV12-4 with TRBJ2-7; no firm D call. In DNA, the CDR3 is TGTGCCAGCAGGCAGACCTACGAGCAGTACTTC. Amino acid sequence: CASRQTYEQYF.